What follows are 22 T cell receptor beta chains derived from one specimen sequenced in a study of PD-L1 blockade in urothelial cancer. Time point meaning: peripheral blood 6 weeks after treatment start. Data came from immunoSEQ multiplex PCR; TCRdb stores just in-frame clones and leaves some out. The sample yields some 120,000 clones, 85% to 90% seen once. The input for sequencing was PBMCs, taken around atezolizumab (anti-PD-L1) treatment. These receptors originate from a man aged 60 to 69 with urothelial cancer.

CDR3 DNA: TGTGCCAGCAGGTCGACAGGGGTAGGCTACACCTTC. It codes for CASRSTGVGYTF. The V gene is TRBV9, the J gene TRBJ1-2, with 8 bases that match TRBD1. CDR3 length: 12 residues. Germline CDR1 and CDR2: SGDLS and YYNGEE. V was clipped by 5 bases and J by 8 bases; unmatched bases: 5.

This clone was seen a handful of times. J is TRBJ1-1 and V is TRBV29-1; D is perhaps TRBD1 (6 bases). The V end was cut by 5 bases, the J end by 0 bases, with 16 bases between. The CDR3 covers 15 residues. Germline loops: CDR1 SQVTM, CDR2 ANQGSEA. This CDR3 is CSVHPTTGLNTEAFF. CDR3 in DNA: TGCAGCGTTCATCCGACGACAGGTCTGAACACTGAAGCTTTCTTT.

The chain has TRBV9 and TRBJ2-3; unclear D gene. CDR1 and CDR2 from the germline V gene are SGDLS and YYNGEE. The CDR3 has 12 amino acids. V was shortened by 4 bases and J by 2 bases, with 5 bases between the two germline ends. CDR3 protein: CASSPITDTQYF. The CDR3 DNA follows: TGTGCCAGCAGCCCAATCACAGATACGCAGTATTTT.

The gene calls are TRBV29-1 and TRBJ2-5; 7 bases match TRBD2. The trim removed 4 bases at V and 4 bases at J, leaving 0 bases unmatched. This CDR3 has 11 amino acids. In germline, CDR1 is SQVTM, CDR2 ANQGSEA. The CDR3 reads CSVGGGETQYF. CDR3 sequence (DNA): TGCAGCGTTGGGGGGGGAGAGACCCAGTACTTC.

The chain carries TRBV28 and TRBJ2-6; D remains unclear. There are 14 residues in the CDR3. CDR1 and CDR2 (germline): MDHEN, SYDVKM. Trimming cost V 4 bases and J 4 bases, with 8 bases left between them. CDR3 protein: CASSYSLGANVLTF. Written as DNA, the CDR3 is TGTGCCAGCAGTTACAGTTTGGGGGCCAACGTCCTGACTTTC.

The genes are TRBV15 and TRBJ1-4; D may be TRBD1 (6 bases). Trimming took off 7 bases at V and 5 bases at J, with 11 bases between the two ends. Per germline, CDR1 LNHNV and CDR2 YYDKDF (reference sequence). CDR3 length: 13 residues. For the CDR3, the DNA is TGTGCCACCACCAGGGGCCAGAATGAAAAACTGTTTTTT. Its translation: CATTRGQNEKLFF.

The chain combines TRBV5-1 with TRBJ1-1; TRBD1 agrees at 9 bases. Unmatched junction bases numbered 11, after V lost 4 bases and J lost 7 bases. CDR1 SGHRS and CDR2 YFSETQ come from the germline V gene. This CDR3 region has 15 residues. For the CDR3, the DNA is TGCGCCAGCAGCAATCCGGACAGGGGCGGGCATGAAGCTTTCTTT. This translates into CASSNPDRGGHEAFF.

This chain uses TRBV9 with TRBJ2-5, with TRBD2 matching over 7 bases. Germline loops: CDR1 SGDLS, CDR2 YYNGEE. Trimming removed 4 bases from V and 5 bases from J; junction bases left unmatched: 14. CDR3 size: 16 residues. CDR3 sequence reads: CASSTTPSGLGETQYF. In nucleotides, the CDR3 is TGTGCCAGCAGCACAACTCCTAGCGGCCTGGGGGAGACCCAGTACTTC.

The chain joins TRBV19 to TRBJ1-1, with TRBD1 as a possible D gene (5 bases). V gave up 8 bases and J gave up 7 bases, with 11 bases separating them. CDR3 length equals 11 residues. Germline loops: CDR1 LNHDA, CDR2 SQIVND (reference sequence). The CDR3 DNA reads TGTGCCAGTCGGTGGGGCAGTGAAGCTTTCTTT. Amino acids: CASRWGSEAFF.

This chain links TRBV4-2 with TRBJ1-5, with D unresolved. CDR3 length equals 15 residues. The V end was cut by 0 bases, the J end by 2 bases, with 8 bases between. Germline V lookup: CDR1 LGHNA, CDR2 YNFKEQ. The CDR3 DNA sequence: TGTGCCAGCAGCCAAGAACGACGGGGCAATCAGCCCCAGCATTTT. Amino acids: CASSQERRGNQPQHF.

J is TRBJ2-7 and V is TRBV19, with a weak D call TRBD1 (6 bases). The CDR3 extends over 16 amino acids. The V end lost 8 bases, the J end lost 5 bases, and 25 bases lay between the germline ends. CDR1 is LNHDA and CDR2 is SQIVND in the germline V gene (reference sequence). CDR3: CASPQGTPWDIHEQYF. The CDR3 DNA follows: TGTGCCAGTCCCCAGGGGACCCCCTGGGACATCCACGAGCAGTACTTC.

This chain links TRBV28 with TRBJ2-5; 10 bases are shared with TRBD1. The V segment lost 3 bases and the J segment 3 bases; nucleotides outside the gene matches: 4. This CDR3 is built from 15 residues. CDR1 and CDR2 from the germline V gene are MDHEN and SYDVKM. The CDR3 loop reads CASSFPGQGKETQYF. DNA for the CDR3: TGTGCCAGCAGTTTTCCGGGACAGGGGAAAGAGACCCAGTACTTC.

V and J are TRBV7-2 and TRBJ2-7; D is unresolved. Germline V lookup: CDR1 SGHTA, CDR2 FQGNSA. This CDR3 has 12 residues. Between the trimmed V and J ends, which lost 5 bases and 3 bases, there was a span of 8 bases. The CDR3 bases are TGTGCCAGCAGCCCGACTCACTACGAGCAGTACTTC. Amino acid sequence: CASSPTHYEQYF.

The chain uses TRBV19 and TRBJ2-7; 8 nucleotides agree with TRBD1. Germline V lookup: CDR1 LNHDA, CDR2 SQIVND (reference sequence). The CDR3 spans 14 residues. V dropped 5 bases and J dropped 4; count of bases not matched to a gene: 7. CDR3 amino acids: CASSPWTGLYEQYF. In nucleotides, the CDR3 is TGTGCCAGTAGTCCCTGGACAGGGCTATACGAGCAGTACTTC.

CDR3 coding DNA: TGTGCCATCAGTGAAGGGAGGCGGGGCCAGCCCCAGCATTTT. Protein product: CAISEGRRGQPQHF. V usage is TRBV10-3 and J usage is TRBJ1-5, with D possibly matching TRBD1 (5 bases). The CDR3 has 14 residues. Per the germline V gene, CDR1 is ENHRY and CDR2 is SYGVKD. The V gene lost 3 bases and the J gene lost 7 bases, with 13 bases spanning the gap.

The V and J genes are TRBV9 and TRBJ1-6; perhaps TRBD1 as D (6 bases). The CDR3 consists of 16 residues. V lost 3 bases and J lost 7, with 17 bases in between. CDR1 SGDLS and CDR2 YYNGEE come from the germline V gene. CDR3 loop: CASSGATGMPNSPLHF. The CDR3 nucleotides read TGTGCCAGCAGCGGCGCGACAGGAATGCCCAATTCACCCCTCCACTTT.

Here the CDR3 DNA reads TGCAGCGTTTTAGTGGGGCGCGAAAAACTGTTTTTT. Translation gives CSVLVGREKLFF. V is TRBV29-1 and J is TRBJ1-4, with a tentative D call TRBD1 (5 bases). The CDR3 has 12 amino acids. V was clipped by 5 bases and J by 8 bases, with 12 bases between them. The germline V gene encodes CDR1 SQVTM and CDR2 ANQGSEA.

The genes are TRBV5-1 and TRBJ1-1, with TRBD1 matching 8 bases. CDR3 length equals 13 residues. Germline loops: CDR1 SGHRS, CDR2 YFSETQ. The J segment lost 7 bases and the V segment lost 0 bases, leaving 2 bases of the junction unmatched. This CDR3 reads CASSLGQGSEAFF. CDR3 DNA sequence: TGCGCCAGCAGCTTGGGACAGGGGAGTGAAGCTTTCTTT.

This chain uses TRBV5-1 with TRBJ2-5, with D tentatively TRBD2 (5 bases). V lost 4 bases and J 2 bases, leaving 18 bases between the germline ends. The CDR3 is made up of 16 amino acids. CDR1 and CDR2 from the germline V gene are SGHRS and YFSETQ. The CDR3 DNA sequence: TGCGCCAGCAGCCCGGACCCGGGAAGTGGGCAAGAGACCCAGTACTTC. It yields the protein CASSPDPGSGQETQYF.

This sequence joins TRBV7-9 and TRBJ2-6; D remains unclear. V shed 4 bases and J shed 2 bases, with 6 bases lying between them. The germline V gene encodes CDR1 SEHNR and CDR2 FQNEAQ (reference sequence). This CDR3 region has 14 residues. The CDR3 loop reads CASSYSTGANVLTF. The CDR3 DNA reads TGTGCCAGCAGCTACTCAACTGGGGCCAACGTCCTGACTTTC.

V is TRBV19 and J is TRBJ2-1, with D maybe TRBD1 (6 bases). Deletions cut 1 base from V and 10 bases from J, with 29 bases between. This CDR3 has 19 amino acids. Germline-derived CDR1 and CDR2 are LNHDA and SQIVND (reference sequence). Here the CDR3 reads CASSIAHQGQRPGPGEQFF. In DNA form, the CDR3 reads TGTGCCAGTAGTATAGCCCATCAGGGACAAAGGCCCGGGCCCGGGGAGCAGTTCTTC.

The V gene is TRBV6-5, the J gene TRBJ2-7, with D possibly being TRBD1 (6 bases). The V gene lost 4 bases and the J gene lost 6 bases, with 10 bases spanning the gap. Germline V CDR1 and CDR2: MNHEY, SVGAGI. The CDR3 runs 12 residues. CDR3 sequence: CASSFGGVEQYF. For the CDR3, the DNA is TGTGCCAGCAGTTTTGGGGGCGTCGAGCAGTACTTC.